This record covers a single T cell receptor (beta chain). What it binds is unknown. The method was immunoSEQ multiplex PCR; TCRdb's version includes in-frame clones alone and lacks a portion of them. The repertoire includes 150,000 to 200,000 clones, 90% to 97% of them detected once, and about 0.94% sits in the top ten. This sample is drawn from a study of cytomegalovirus exposure and HLA in healthy donors. In germline, CDR1 is LNHNV, CDR2 YYDKDF (reference sequence). This CDR3 has 15 residues. The germline V and J ends were trimmed by 1 base and 0 bases, with 9 bases remaining between them. Study-wide points: The TCR clusters that emerged in the first cohort tended, a later analysis found, to co-occur in the 110 or so validation repertoires. 150 or so TCR beta chains were listed as cytomegalovirus-associated.

The specimen was PBMCs. The chain joins TRBV15 to TRBJ2-5, with TRBD2 as a possible D gene (6 bases). This clonotype was sampled from a woman aged 18-29 years in good health and CMV-seronegative. CDR3 DNA sequence: TGTGCCACCAGCAGAGCGCGGGGTTACCAAGAGACCCAGTACTTC. This gives the protein CATSRARGYQETQYF. Drawing the rest from reference TRBV15 and TRBJ2-5, the complete variable domain is DAMVIQNPRYQVTQFGKPVTLSCSQTLNHNVMYWYQQKSSQAPKLLFHYYDKDFNNEADTPDNFQSRRPNTSFCFLDIRSPGLGDTAMYLCATSRARGYQETQYFGPGTRLLVL.